What follows are 13 T cell receptor beta chains derived from one specimen sequenced in a study of T cell changes during pregnancy in multiple sclerosis. The data were produced by immunoSEQ multiplex PCR, yet TCRdb's version contains in-frame clones alone and is incomplete. In the table there are about 100,000 clones, about nine tenths of which are singletons. Here the sequenced sample was peripheral blood, taken in the second trimester of pregnancy. All receptors come from a female donor in good health, enrolled as a control in a pregnancy study.

The J gene is TRBJ2-1, the V gene TRBV6-5; the match to TRBD2 covers 7 bases. V dropped 8 bases and J dropped 8; count of bases not matched to a gene: 15. The length of the CDR3 is 15 residues. Germline V lookup: CDR1 MNHEY, CDR2 SVGAGI. CDR3 DNA: TGTGCCAGCCCGAGGAAGAGCGGGGAACTAGATGAGCAGTTCTTC. Amino acids: CASPRKSGELDEQFF.

The rearrangement joins TRBV4-2 to TRBJ1-6; 7 bases are shared with TRBD1. Per germline, CDR1 LGHNA and CDR2 YNFKEQ. The CDR3 runs to 15 residues. Trimming removed 6 bases from V and 7 bases from J; junction bases left unmatched: 9. The CDR3 spells CASRGDSAGNSPLHF. Written as DNA, the CDR3 is TGTGCCAGCAGGGGGGACAGTGCGGGAAATTCACCCCTCCACTTT.

The genes are TRBV20-1 and TRBJ1-2, with D perhaps matching TRBD1 (5 bases). This CDR3 is 11 amino acids long. Germline V lookup: CDR1 DFQATT, CDR2 SNEGSKA (reference sequence). The ends were cut back, 6 bases at V and 6 bases at J, with 11 bases in the middle. The CDR3 here is CSASGTNGYTF. The CDR3 coding sequence is TGCAGTGCATCCGGGACTAATGGCTACACCTTC.

CDR3 residues: CASSFGGASNQPQHF. The CDR3 DNA sequence: TGTGCCAGCAGCTTCGGAGGGGCGAGCAATCAGCCCCAGCATTTT. The chain recombines TRBV5-6 with TRBJ1-5; D might be TRBD1 (5 bases). CDR1 is SGHDT, CDR2 YYEEEE, per germline. V was shortened by 2 bases and J by 1 base, with 10 bases between the two germline ends. The CDR3 sequence is 15 residues long.

The chain combines TRBV19 with TRBJ2-3; D perhaps matches TRBD2 (6 bases). CDR1 is LNHDA and CDR2 is SQIVND in the germline V gene (reference sequence). The CDR3 spans 14 residues. V was trimmed by 7 bases and J by 0 bases, leaving 11 bases between them. For the CDR3, the DNA is TGTGCCAGTAATCGGGGGTTTAGCACAGATACGCAGTATTTT. This encodes CASNRGFSTDTQYF.

The chain employs TRBV7-9 and TRBJ2-2, with D unresolved. Germline V gene sequence: CDR1 SEHNR, CDR2 FQNEAQ (reference sequence). V was clipped by 4 bases and J by 1 base, with 4 bases between them. The CDR3 totals 13 residues. The CDR3 here is CASSSLNTGELFF. The CDR3 nucleotides are TGTGCCAGCAGCTCACTGAACACCGGGGAGCTGTTTTTT.

This clone was counted a single time. V and J are TRBV6-5 and TRBJ1-4; the D gene is possibly TRBD1 (5 bases). Germline loops: CDR1 MNHEY, CDR2 SVGAGI. This CDR3 is 15 amino acids long. The ends were cut back, 3 bases at V and 0 bases at J, with 8 bases in the middle. The DNA for the CDR3 is TGTGCCAGCAGTTATTACAGGACAACTAATGAAAAACTGTTTTTT. Amino acid sequence: CASSYYRTTNEKLFF.

This chain uses TRBV13 with TRBJ2-3, with 10 bases aligning to TRBD2. The CDR3 runs to 17 residues. V dropped 5 bases and J dropped 0; count of bases not matched to a gene: 8. The germline CDR1 and CDR2 sequences are PRHDT and FYEKMQ (reference sequence). The DNA for the CDR3 is TGTGCCAGCAGCCCAGATCTAGCGGGGGTTAGCACAGATACGCAGTATTTT. Residues: CASSPDLAGVSTDTQYF.

The CDR3 DNA reads TGCGCCAGCAGCCCGTATCCCGGACAGGCCTACGAGCAGTACTTC. Its translation: CASSPYPGQAYEQYF. The J gene is TRBJ2-7, the V gene TRBV5-1; 7 bases align to TRBD1. This CDR3 comprises 15 residues. V dropped 4 bases and J dropped 2; count of bases not matched to a gene: 9. The germline gives CDR1 SGHRS, CDR2 YFSETQ.

This chain joins TRBV29-1 and TRBJ2-7, with D tentatively TRBD1 (5 bases). Germline lookup yields CDR1 SQVTM and CDR2 ANQGSEA. The CDR3 is 11 residues long. The ends were cut back, 5 bases at V and 3 bases at J, with 8 bases in the middle. The CDR3 spells CSVQTVYEQYF. As DNA, the CDR3 is TGCAGCGTTCAGACAGTCTACGAGCAGTACTTC.

The V gene is TRBV6-5, the J gene TRBJ1-2; D is possibly TRBD1 (5 bases). The CDR3 sequence is 15 residues long. The V gene lost 2 bases and the J gene lost 8 bases, with 18 bases spanning the gap. The germline CDR1 and CDR2 sequences are MNHEY and SVGAGI. CDR3 sequence reads: CASSYRPGGNLGYTF. In DNA form, the CDR3 reads TGTGCCAGCAGTTACCGCCCCGGGGGAAATTTGGGCTACACCTTC.

The chain employs TRBV6-1 and TRBJ2-7, with 7 bases that match TRBD2. CDR1 is MNHNS and CDR2 is SASEGT in the germline V gene. CDR3 length: 16 residues. Trimming took 4 bases from V and 2 from J; bases not matched to a gene: 11. CDR3 in amino acids: CASSVEREVSAYEQYF. DNA for the CDR3: TGTGCCAGCAGTGTGGAACGGGAGGTTAGCGCCTACGAGCAGTACTTC.

This clone appeared a few times. The chain is built from TRBV5-8 and TRBJ1-1; the D is unclear. Germline values: CDR1 SGHTS, CDR2 YDEGEE. The germline V and J ends were trimmed by 5 bases and 10 bases, with 12 bases remaining between them. This CDR3 comprises 11 residues. The CDR3 loop reads CASRDNQAAFF. The CDR3 nucleotides are TGTGCCAGCAGGGATAATCAGGCAGCTTTCTTT. Together with reference TRBV5-8 and TRBJ1-1, the CDR3 gives the full variable domain: EAGVTQSPTHLIKTRGQQATLRCSPISGHTSVYWYQQALGLGLQFLLWYDEGEERNRGNFPPRFSGRQFPNYSSELNVNALELEDSALYLCASRDNQAAFFGQGTRLTVV.